This is a list of T cell receptor beta chains from one sample in a study of CD4 and CD8 cells across lung adenocarcinoma regions. A single record per CDR3 protein comes from TCRdb applying MiXCR to the PCR reads. The repertoire holds some 20,000 distinct CDR3 sequences, 46% seen once, with 15% to 20% in the top ten. The specimen sequenced was CD4+ T cells from the margin of a lung tumor. The origin of the receptors is a male donor with lung adenocarcinoma. The CD4 and CD8 labels of this study may be unreliable. Both conserved end residues are part of each CDR3. Each record gives: D gene, clone size, CDR3 length, V gene, J gene, CDR3 protein, CDR3 DNA. A D gene is named only where the DNA matches it firmly. Expanded clones are given a class, and other clones once, few, many or no size at all.

.	.	15	TRBV10-1	TRBJ2-1	CASSLSGRPYNEQFF	TGCGCCAGCAGTTTGTCCGGGAGACCGTACAATGAGCAGTTCTTC
TRBD1	.	17	TRBV4-1	TRBJ2-5	CASSQDRSGTAQETQYF	TGCGCCAGCAGCCAAGATCGGTCCGGGACAGCCCAAGAGACCCAGTACTTC
TRBD2	.	16	TRBV3-1	TRBJ2-2	CASSQDTGGYTGELFF	TGTGCCAGCAGCCAAGATACGGGAGGGTACACCGGGGAGCTGTTTTTT
.	.	11	TRBV25-1	TRBJ1-1	CASSRFSEAFF	TGTGCCAGCAGTCGTTTTTCTGAAGCTTTCTTT
TRBD2	many	14	TRBV6-4	TRBJ2-3	CASRRDYSTDTQYF	TGTGCCAGCAGGCGGGACTATAGCACAGATACGCAGTATTTT
.	medium-sized	15	TRBV6-5	TRBJ2-2	CASRLYSDSTGELFF	TGTGCCAGCAGACTTTATAGCGACAGCACCGGGGAGCTGTTTTTT
TRBD2	medium-sized	14	TRBV4-1	TRBJ2-2	CASIAGVGTGELFF	TGCGCCAGCATAGCGGGAGTTGGTACCGGGGAGCTGTTTTTT
.	.	17	TRBV11-3	TRBJ2-5	CASSLSGTRSSQETQYF	TGTGCCAGCAGCCTCTCCGGGACACGGAGCAGCCAAGAGACCCAGTACTTC
.	.	14	TRBV10-3	TRBJ2-5	CAGRGGRDQDTQYF	TGTGCGGGGCGCGGGGGCCGGGACCAAGACACCCAGTACTTC
TRBD1	.	13	TRBV10-1	TRBJ2-1	CASSGQGIAEQFF	TGCGCCAGCAGTGGACAGGGTATTGCTGAGCAGTTCTTC
TRBD2	few	17	TRBV7-3	TRBJ2-3	CASSSFGGLAGEDTQYF	TGTGCCAGCAGCTCTTTTGGGGGGCTAGCGGGAGAGGATACGCAGTATTTT